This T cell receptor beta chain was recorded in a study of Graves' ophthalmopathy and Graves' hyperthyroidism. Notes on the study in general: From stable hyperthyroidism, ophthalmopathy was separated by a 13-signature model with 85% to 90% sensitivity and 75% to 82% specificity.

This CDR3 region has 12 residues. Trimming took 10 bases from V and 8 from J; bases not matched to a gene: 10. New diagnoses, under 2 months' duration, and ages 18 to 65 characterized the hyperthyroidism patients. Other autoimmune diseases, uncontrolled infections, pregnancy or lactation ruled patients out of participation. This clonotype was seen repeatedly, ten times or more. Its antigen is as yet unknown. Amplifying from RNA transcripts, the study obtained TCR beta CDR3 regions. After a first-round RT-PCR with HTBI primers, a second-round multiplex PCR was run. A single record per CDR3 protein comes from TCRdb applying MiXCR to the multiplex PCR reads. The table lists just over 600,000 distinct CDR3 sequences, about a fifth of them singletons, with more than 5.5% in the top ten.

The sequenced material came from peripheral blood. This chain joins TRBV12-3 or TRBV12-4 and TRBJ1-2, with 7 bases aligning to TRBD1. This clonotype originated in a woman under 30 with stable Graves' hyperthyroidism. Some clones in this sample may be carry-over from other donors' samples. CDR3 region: CAIRLGGLGYTF. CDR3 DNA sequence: TGTGCCATACGCCTAGGGGGCTTAGGCTACACCTTC.